This T cell receptor (beta chain) was identified during a study of regulatory T cells in long-lasting Graves disease. In the study overall: The criterion for persistent Graves' disease was over 5 years of antithyroid drugs with positive TSH receptor antibodies.

Many counts were recorded for this clonotype. To make TCR beta libraries, researchers used iRepertoire HTBI primers and Arm-PCR of CDR3 regions. TCRdb re-called the multiplex PCR reads with MiXCR, one entry per CDR3 protein. The sample has approximately 470,000 distinct CDR3 sequences; more than 20% are singletons. Time point given: persistent/refractory GD, antithyroid drugs over 5 years with positive TRAb. PBMC-extracted RNA yielded the TCR library. American Thyroid Association guidelines defined how Graves' disease was diagnosed. This TCR came from a female donor with Graves disease. The specimen was peripheral blood mononuclear cells (PBMCs), collected when the disease was refractory, from a patient treated with antithyroid drugs.

This CDR3 is CSARARLGGNQPQHF. The CDR3 region has the DNA TGCAGTGCTAGAGCACGCCTCGGTGGCAATCAGCCCCAGCATTTT. The rearrangement joins TRBV20-1 to TRBJ1-5; D remains ambiguous. Germline V CDR1 and CDR2: DFQATT, SNEGSKA (reference sequence). V dropped 1 base and J dropped 2 bases, with 12 bases sitting between them. The CDR3 has 15 amino acids.